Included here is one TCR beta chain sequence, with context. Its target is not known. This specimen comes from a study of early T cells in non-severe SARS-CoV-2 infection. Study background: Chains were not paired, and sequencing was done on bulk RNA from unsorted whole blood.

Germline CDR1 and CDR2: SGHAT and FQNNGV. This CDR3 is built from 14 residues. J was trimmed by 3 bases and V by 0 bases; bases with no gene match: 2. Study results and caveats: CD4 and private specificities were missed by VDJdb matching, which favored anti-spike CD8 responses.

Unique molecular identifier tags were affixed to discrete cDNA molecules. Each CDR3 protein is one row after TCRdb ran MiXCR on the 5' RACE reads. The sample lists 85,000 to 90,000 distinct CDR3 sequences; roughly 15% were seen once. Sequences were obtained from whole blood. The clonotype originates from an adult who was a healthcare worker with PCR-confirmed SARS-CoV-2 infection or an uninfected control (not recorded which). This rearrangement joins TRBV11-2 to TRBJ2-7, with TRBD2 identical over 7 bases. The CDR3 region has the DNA TGTGCCAGCAGCTTAGATCGGGGGGACTACGAGCAGTACTTC. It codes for CASSLDRGDYEQYF. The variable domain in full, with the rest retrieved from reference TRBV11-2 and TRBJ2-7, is EAGVAQSPRYKIIEKRQSVAFWCNPISGHATLYWYQQILGQGPKLLIQFQNNGVVDDSQLPKDRFSAERLKGVDSTLKIQPAKLEDSAVYLCASSLDRGDYEQYFGPGTRLTVT.